These 7 T cell receptor beta chains originate from one sample sequenced in a study of T-cell reconstitution after alpha-beta-depleted transplantation in children. As it was prepared, the TCRbeta library received unique molecular identifiers. Each CDR3 protein is one row after TCRdb ran MiXCR on the PCR reads. The table has 330,000 or so distinct CDR3 sequences, about a tenth seen once. This specimen consisted of PBMCs from the stem cell graft donor, obtained from the stem cell graft. These receptors were obtained from a human donor who donated a stem cell graft to a child with acute lymphoblastic leukemia.

The chain combines TRBV6-1 with TRBJ1-1, with D possibly TRBD1 on 6 matching bases. The germline V and J ends were trimmed by 7 bases and 1 base, with 16 bases remaining between them. Per the germline V gene, CDR1 is MNHNS and CDR2 is SASEGT. This CDR3 has 15 residues. As DNA, the CDR3 is TGTGCCAGCAAGGGGGGGCTGTGGGGGAACACTGAAGCTTTCTTT. Its translation: CASKGGLWGNTEAFF.

This clonotype was recorded a few times. The chain uses TRBV18 and TRBJ2-3, with D tentatively TRBD1 (6 bases). The CDR3 runs to 12 residues. Trimming cost V 1 base and J 8 bases, with 7 bases left between them. Germline V gives CDR1 KGHSH, CDR2 LQKENI. The CDR3 bases are TGTGCCAGCTCACCACGAGGGGGTACGCAGTATTTT. Amino acids: CASSPRGGTQYF.

This clonotype was seen repeatedly, ten times or more. J is TRBJ2-1 and V is TRBV12-3 or TRBV12-4; D gene uncertain. V lost 7 bases to trimming and J lost 9 bases, with 10 bases between them. The CDR3 contains 11 residues. The CDR3 is CASTLGVEQFF. The CDR3 region has the DNA TGTGCCAGCACCCTTGGTGTTGAGCAGTTCTTC.

This clonotype has only a few counts. The V and J genes are TRBV4-1 and TRBJ2-7; D possibly corresponds to TRBD2 (6 bases). This CDR3 has 16 residues. Per the germline V gene, CDR1 is MGHRA and CDR2 is YSYEKL. V shed 1 base and J shed 3 bases, with 16 bases lying between them. The CDR3: CASSQASRGTHYEQYF. In DNA, the CDR3 is TGCGCCAGCAGCCAAGCGTCGCGGGGAACCCACTACGAGCAGTACTTC.

This clonotype was observed a handful of times. V gene TRBV27 combines with J gene TRBJ2-3; 9 bases match TRBD1. Germline assignment: CDR1 MNHEY and CDR2 SMNVEV (reference sequence). V shed 7 bases, J shed 2 bases, and the junction held 4 bases outside the gene matches. This CDR3 spans 14 amino acids. The CDR3 nucleotides read TGTGCCAGCACCAGGGACAGGGCCACAGATACGCAGTATTTT. Protein product: CASTRDRATDTQYF.

The CDR3 nucleotides read TGTGCCAGCAGCGCCTTAGCGGGAGGGAGCACAGATACGCAGTATTTT. It codes for CASSALAGGSTDTQYF. The chain recombines TRBV11-2 with TRBJ2-3; 11 bases fit TRBD2. The germline V gene encodes CDR1 SGHAT and CDR2 FQNNGV. The ends lost 5 bases at V and 0 bases at J; junction bases unmatched: 4. This CDR3 comprises 16 residues. Using reference TRBV11-2 and TRBJ2-3 for the parts outside the CDR3, the full variable domain is EAGVAQSPRYKIIEKRQSVAFWCNPISGHATLYWYQQILGQGPKLLIQFQNNGVVDDSQLPKDRFSAERLKGVDSTLKIQPAKLEDSAVYLCASSALAGGSTDTQYFGPGTRLTVL.

The chain has TRBV7-6 and TRBJ2-7; TRBD2 matches at 7 bases. The CDR3 consists of 14 residues. The germline V gene encodes CDR1 SGHVS and CDR2 FNYEAQ. The ends lost 6 bases at V and 1 base at J; junction bases unmatched: 6. CDR3 nucleotides: TGTGCCAGCAGTTACGGAGCGGGGTCCTACGAGCAGTACTTC. Residues: CASSYGAGSYEQYF.